This entry features one T cell receptor beta chain sequence. In the authors' methods: Nucleated cell number was recorded as an estimate derived from reference gene primer amplification. Profiled with immunoSEQ multiplex PCR; TCRdb holds only in-frame clones, not every one. That table is the source of V, J and clone size, and D and trimming were worked out from the DNA. In the table there are a few hundred thousand clones, 75% to 90% of which are singletons. The data are from a study of blood T cell repertoires in COVID-19. Study background: The origin of the acute and convalescent COVID-19 samples was the United States, Italy and Spain.

Participant age was roughly 18 to 90 years, and participants resided in fewer than 25 US areas. Clinical history as reported by participants underpinned cohort assignment. This CDR3 is 12 amino acids long. Germline V gene sequence: CDR1 LNHDA, CDR2 SQIVND (reference sequence). The V gene lost 5 bases and the J gene lost 7 bases, with 9 bases spanning the gap. The chain links TRBV19 to TRBJ1-5, with D hard to call. The TCR was taken from a man aged 18 to 30 who had recovered from COVID-19. Input material: PBMCs or T cells enriched from blood (not recorded which). CDR3 nucleotide sequence: TGTGCCAGTAGTGGTTCCAGGCAGCCCCAGCATTTT. Encoded protein: CASSGSRQPQHF.